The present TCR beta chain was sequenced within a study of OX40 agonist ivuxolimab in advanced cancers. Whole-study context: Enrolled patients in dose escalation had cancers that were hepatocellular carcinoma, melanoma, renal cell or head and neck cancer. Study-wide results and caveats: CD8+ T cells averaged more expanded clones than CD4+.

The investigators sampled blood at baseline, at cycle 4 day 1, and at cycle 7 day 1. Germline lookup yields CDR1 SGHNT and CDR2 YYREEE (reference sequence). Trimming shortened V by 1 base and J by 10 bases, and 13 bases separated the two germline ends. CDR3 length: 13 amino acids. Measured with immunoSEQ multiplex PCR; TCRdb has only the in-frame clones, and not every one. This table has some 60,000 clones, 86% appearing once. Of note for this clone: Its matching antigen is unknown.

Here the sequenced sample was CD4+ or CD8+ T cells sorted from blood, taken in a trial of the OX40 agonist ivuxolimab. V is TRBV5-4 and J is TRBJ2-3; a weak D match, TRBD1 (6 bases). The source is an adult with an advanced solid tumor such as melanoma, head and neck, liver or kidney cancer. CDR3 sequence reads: CASSLRYDRPQYF. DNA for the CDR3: TGTGCCAGCAGCTTGAGATATGACAGGCCGCAGTATTTT.